These 8 T cell receptor beta chains were all obtained from the same sample, sequenced in a study of long-term antiretroviral therapy in people with HIV. Survey-level resolution applied to immunoSEQ assay v3.0. The data were produced by immunoSEQ multiplex PCR, yet TCRdb's version contains in-frame clones alone and is incomplete. The profile shows some 23,000 clones, approximately 73% of them singletons. This material consisted of unsorted PBMCs, taken 0.5 years after starting antiretroviral therapy. Receptors originate from a woman aged 40 to 50 with HIV.

V usage is TRBV19 and J usage is TRBJ2-2; D is perhaps TRBD2 (6 bases). V lost 7 bases and J lost 0, with 12 bases in between. CDR3 size: 15 residues. CDR1 and CDR2 (germline): LNHDA, SQIVND (reference sequence). CDR3 sequence (DNA): TGTGCCAGTACCCCCGGCGGGGCGAACACCGGGGAGCTGTTTTTT. Its translation: CASTPGGANTGELFF.

The rearrangement joins TRBV5-4 to TRBJ2-3; D is undetermined. This CDR3 region has 13 residues. CDR1 SGHNT and CDR2 YYREEE come from the germline V gene (reference sequence). Trimming pared 0 bases from V and 3 bases from J, leaving 5 bases between. CDR3 amino acids: CASSLEGTDTQYF. The CDR3 DNA is TGTGCCAGCAGCTTGGAAGGGACAGATACGCAGTATTTT.

The CDR3 loop reads CASSYSTAGEAFF. The CDR3 region has the DNA TGTGCCAGCAGTTACTCGACAGCCGGGGAAGCTTTCTTT. The chain links TRBV6-5 to TRBJ1-1; tentatively, D is TRBD1 (5 bases). CDR1 is MNHEY, CDR2 SVGAGI, per germline. Between the trimmed V and J ends, which lost 0 bases and 8 bases, there was a span of 10 bases. This CDR3 spans 13 amino acids.

This clone was seen a handful of times. The chain employs TRBV30 and TRBJ1-2; TRBD1 might be the D (5 bases). The germline V and J ends were trimmed by 4 bases and 2 bases, with 8 bases remaining between them. Germline V gives CDR1 GTSNPN, CDR2 SVGIG (reference sequence). The CDR3 length is 12 residues. CDR3: CAWKTANYGYTF. In DNA form, the CDR3 reads TGTGCCTGGAAGACAGCAAACTATGGCTACACCTTC.

This chain uses TRBV7-3 with TRBJ2-3, with TRBD2 as a possible D gene (7 bases). Looked up from germline, CDR1 is SGHTA and CDR2 is FQGTGA. The V gene lost 1 base and the J gene lost 0 bases, with 8 bases spanning the gap. This CDR3 comprises 15 residues. The CDR3 is CASSLKGGSTDTQYF. The CDR3 DNA follows: TGTGCCAGCAGCTTAAAGGGGGGGAGCACAGATACGCAGTATTTT.

CDR3 bases: TGTGCCAGCAGGTTGGTCGGGACTAGAGGCTCTAGCGAGCAGTACTTC. Protein: CASRLVGTRGSSEQYF. The chain carries TRBV27 and TRBJ2-5; 8 bases match TRBD2. The J call may be wrong; the DNA end is better matched by TRBJ2-7. Germline CDR1 is MNHEY and CDR2 is SMNVEV (reference sequence). The CDR3 loop spans 16 amino acids.

This rearrangement joins TRBV2 to TRBJ2-5; D perhaps matches TRBD1 (6 bases). Deletions cut 6 bases from V and 2 bases from J, with 13 bases between. The CDR3 length is 14 residues. Germline assignment: CDR1 SNHLY and CDR2 FYNNEI. Here the CDR3 reads CASRPGTGQETQYF. In DNA, the CDR3 is TGTGCCAGCAGGCCGGGCACAGGGCAAGAGACCCAGTACTTC.

This clone was seen only once. The chain joins TRBV6-1 to TRBJ2-3; TRBD1 matches at 9 bases. V trimming: 6 bases; J trimming: 2 bases; junction bases outside the gene matches: 6. CDR3 size: 15 residues. Germline V gene sequence: CDR1 MNHNS, CDR2 SASEGT. In DNA, the CDR3 is TGTGCCAGCAGGTTACAGGGGGCTACCACAGATACGCAGTATTTT. Amino acids: CASRLQGATTDTQYF.